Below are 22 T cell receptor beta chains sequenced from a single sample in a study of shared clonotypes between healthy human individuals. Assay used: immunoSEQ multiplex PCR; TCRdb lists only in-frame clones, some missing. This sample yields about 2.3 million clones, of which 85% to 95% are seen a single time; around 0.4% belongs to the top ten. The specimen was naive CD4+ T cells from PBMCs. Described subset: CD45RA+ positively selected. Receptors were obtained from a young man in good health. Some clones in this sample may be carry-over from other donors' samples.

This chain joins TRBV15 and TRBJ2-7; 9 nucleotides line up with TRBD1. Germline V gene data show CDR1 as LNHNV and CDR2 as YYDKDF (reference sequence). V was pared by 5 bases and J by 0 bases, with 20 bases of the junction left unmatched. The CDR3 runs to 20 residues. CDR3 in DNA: TGTGCCACCAGCTCCCCCCGGCCGGGACAGGGAAAGGGGCTCTCCTACGAGCAGTACTTC. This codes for CATSSPRPGQGKGLSYEQYF.

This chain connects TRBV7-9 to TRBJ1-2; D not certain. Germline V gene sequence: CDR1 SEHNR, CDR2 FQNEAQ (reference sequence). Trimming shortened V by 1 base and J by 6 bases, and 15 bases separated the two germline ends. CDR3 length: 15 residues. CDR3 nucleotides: TGTGCCAGCAGCTTAGTACCGGGAATCACTCATGGCTACACCTTC. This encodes CASSLVPGITHGYTF.

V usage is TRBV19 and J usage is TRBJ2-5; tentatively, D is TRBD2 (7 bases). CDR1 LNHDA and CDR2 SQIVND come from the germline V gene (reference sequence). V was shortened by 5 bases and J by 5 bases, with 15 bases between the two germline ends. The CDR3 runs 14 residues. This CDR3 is CASSPPGGLETQYF. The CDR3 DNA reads TGTGCCAGTAGTCCGCCGGGGGGCCTCGAGACCCAGTACTTC.

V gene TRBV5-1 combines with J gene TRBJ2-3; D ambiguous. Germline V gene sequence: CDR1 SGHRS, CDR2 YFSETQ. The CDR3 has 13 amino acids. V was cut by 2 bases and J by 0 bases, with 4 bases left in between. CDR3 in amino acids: CASSFSSTDTQYF. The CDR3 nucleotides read TGCGCCAGCAGCTTCTCTAGCACAGATACGCAGTATTTT.

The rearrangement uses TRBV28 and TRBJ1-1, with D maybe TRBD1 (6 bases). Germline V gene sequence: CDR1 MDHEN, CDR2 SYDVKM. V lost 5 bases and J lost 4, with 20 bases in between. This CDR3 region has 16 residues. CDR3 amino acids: CASSAGGAQGGTEAFF. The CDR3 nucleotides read TGTGCCAGCAGTGCAGGCGGCGCACAGGGAGGCACTGAAGCTTTCTTT.

CDR3 in amino acids: CASSPPTSGFVTDTQYF. CDR3 in DNA: TGCGCCAGCAGCCCACCGACTAGCGGGTTTGTTACAGATACGCAGTATTTT. This sequence joins TRBV5-1 and TRBJ2-3, with 10 nucleotides matching TRBD2. J lost 3 bases, V lost 4 bases, and 11 bases had no gene match. This CDR3 comprises 17 residues. Germline V gene data show CDR1 as SGHRS and CDR2 as YFSETQ.

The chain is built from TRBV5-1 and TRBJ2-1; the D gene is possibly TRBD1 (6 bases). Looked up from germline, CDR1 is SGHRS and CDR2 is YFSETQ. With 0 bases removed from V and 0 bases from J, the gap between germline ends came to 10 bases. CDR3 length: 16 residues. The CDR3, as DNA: TGCGCCAGCAGCTTGGTAGGGGGACGCTCCTACAATGAGCAGTTCTTC. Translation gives CASSLVGGRSYNEQFF.

The CDR3 coding sequence is TGTGCCAGCAATGCCCGGGACAGGGACAAGGCTAGCGGCACAGATACGCAGTATTTT. It codes for CASNARDRDKASGTDTQYF. The chain uses TRBV6-4 and TRBJ2-3, with TRBD1 matching 9 bases. V was clipped by 7 bases and J by 1 base; unmatched bases: 18. This CDR3 is 19 amino acids long. CDR1 is MRHNA and CDR2 is SNTAGT in the germline V gene.

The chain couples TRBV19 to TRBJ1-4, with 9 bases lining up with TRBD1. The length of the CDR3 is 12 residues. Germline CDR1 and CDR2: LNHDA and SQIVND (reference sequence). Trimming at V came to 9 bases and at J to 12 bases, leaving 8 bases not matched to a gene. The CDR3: CASRDRVQELFF. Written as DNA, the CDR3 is TGTGCCAGCCGGGACAGGGTGCAGGAACTGTTTTTT.

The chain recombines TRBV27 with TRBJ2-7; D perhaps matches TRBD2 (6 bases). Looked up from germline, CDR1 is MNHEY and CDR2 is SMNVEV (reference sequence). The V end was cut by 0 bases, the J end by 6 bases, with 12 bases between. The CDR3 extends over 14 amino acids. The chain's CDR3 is CASSLSRYSGEQYF. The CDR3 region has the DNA TGTGCCAGCAGTTTATCCCGTTATAGCGGCGAGCAGTACTTC.

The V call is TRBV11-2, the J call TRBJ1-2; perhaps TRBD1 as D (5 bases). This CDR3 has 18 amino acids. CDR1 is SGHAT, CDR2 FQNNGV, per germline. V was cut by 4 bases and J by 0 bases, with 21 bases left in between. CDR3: CASSSLASSGLSNYGYTF. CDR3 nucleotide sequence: TGTGCCAGCAGCTCCCTGGCATCTTCGGGGCTGTCTAACTATGGCTACACCTTC.

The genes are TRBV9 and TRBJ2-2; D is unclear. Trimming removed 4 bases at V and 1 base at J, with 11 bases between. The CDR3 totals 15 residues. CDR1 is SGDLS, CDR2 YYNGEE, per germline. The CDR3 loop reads CASSRRTENTGELFF. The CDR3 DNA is TGTGCCAGCAGCCGGCGCACAGAGAACACCGGGGAGCTGTTTTTT.

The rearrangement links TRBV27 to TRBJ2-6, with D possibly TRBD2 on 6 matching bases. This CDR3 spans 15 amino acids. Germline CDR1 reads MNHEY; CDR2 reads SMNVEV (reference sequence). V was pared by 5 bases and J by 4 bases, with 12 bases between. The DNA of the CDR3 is TGTGCCAGCAGTACTGGAGGGCCCGGGGCCAACGTCCTGACTTTC. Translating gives CASSTGGPGANVLTF.

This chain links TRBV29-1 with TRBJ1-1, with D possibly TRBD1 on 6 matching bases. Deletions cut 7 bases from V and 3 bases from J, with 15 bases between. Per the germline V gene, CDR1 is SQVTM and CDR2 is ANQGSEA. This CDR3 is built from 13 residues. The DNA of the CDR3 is TGCAGCGCTGGCGGACAGCTTTACACTGAAGCTTTCTTT. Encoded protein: CSAGGQLYTEAFF.

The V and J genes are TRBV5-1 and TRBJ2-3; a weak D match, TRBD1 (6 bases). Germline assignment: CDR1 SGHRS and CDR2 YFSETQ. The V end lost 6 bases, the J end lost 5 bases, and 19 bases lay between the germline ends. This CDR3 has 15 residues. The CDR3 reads CASTRRLGGQDTQYF. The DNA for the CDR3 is TGCGCCAGCACCAGGAGGCTAGGGGGACAAGATACGCAGTATTTT.

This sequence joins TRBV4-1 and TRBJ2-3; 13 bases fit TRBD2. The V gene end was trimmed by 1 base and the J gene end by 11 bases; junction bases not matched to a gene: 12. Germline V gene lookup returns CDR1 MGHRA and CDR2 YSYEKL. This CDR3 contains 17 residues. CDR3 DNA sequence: TGCGCCAGCAGCCAAGTCGGACTAGCGGGAGACGATGGGAAGCAGTATTTT. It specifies CASSQVGLAGDDGKQYF.

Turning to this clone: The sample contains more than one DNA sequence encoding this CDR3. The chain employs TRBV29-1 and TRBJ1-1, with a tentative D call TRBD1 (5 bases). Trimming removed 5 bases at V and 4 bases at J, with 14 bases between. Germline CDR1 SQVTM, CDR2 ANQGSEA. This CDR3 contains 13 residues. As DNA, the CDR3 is TGCAGCGTTTCTGGCAGGGCTCGCACTGAAGCTTTCTTT. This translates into CSVSGRARTEAFF.

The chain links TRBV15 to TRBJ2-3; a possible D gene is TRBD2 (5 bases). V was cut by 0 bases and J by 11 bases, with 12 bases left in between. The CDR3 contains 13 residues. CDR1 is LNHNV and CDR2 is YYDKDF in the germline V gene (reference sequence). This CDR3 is CATSREERFEQYF. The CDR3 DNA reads TGTGCCACCAGCAGAGAGGAGCGGTTTGAGCAGTATTTT.

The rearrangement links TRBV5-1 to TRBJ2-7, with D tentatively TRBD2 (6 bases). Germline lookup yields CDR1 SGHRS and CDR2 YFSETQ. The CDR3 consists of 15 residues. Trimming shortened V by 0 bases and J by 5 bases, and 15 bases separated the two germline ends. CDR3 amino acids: CASSLALGWGDEQYF. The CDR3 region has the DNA TGCGCCAGCAGCTTGGCGTTGGGCTGGGGGGACGAGCAGTACTTC.

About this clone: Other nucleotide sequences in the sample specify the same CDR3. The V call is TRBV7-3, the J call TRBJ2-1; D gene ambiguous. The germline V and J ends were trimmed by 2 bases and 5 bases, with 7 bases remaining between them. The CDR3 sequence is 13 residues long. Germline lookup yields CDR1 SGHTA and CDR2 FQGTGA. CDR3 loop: CASSLGRDNEQFF. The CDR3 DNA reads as TGTGCCAGCAGCTTAGGTAGAGACAATGAGCAGTTCTTC.

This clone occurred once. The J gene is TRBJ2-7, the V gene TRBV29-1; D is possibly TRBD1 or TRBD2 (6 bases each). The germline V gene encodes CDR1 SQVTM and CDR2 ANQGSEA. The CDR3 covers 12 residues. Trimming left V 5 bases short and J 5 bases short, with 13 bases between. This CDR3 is CSVRRGRHEQYF. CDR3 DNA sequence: TGCAGCGTTAGAAGGGGGAGGCACGAGCAGTACTTC.

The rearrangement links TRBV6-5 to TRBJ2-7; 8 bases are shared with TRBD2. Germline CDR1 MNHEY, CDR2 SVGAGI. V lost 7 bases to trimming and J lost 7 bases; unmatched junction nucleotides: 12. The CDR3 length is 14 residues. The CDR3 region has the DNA TGTGCCAGCACCCGCCTCCGGACTAGCTGGGAGCAGTACTTC. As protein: CASTRLRTSWEQYF.